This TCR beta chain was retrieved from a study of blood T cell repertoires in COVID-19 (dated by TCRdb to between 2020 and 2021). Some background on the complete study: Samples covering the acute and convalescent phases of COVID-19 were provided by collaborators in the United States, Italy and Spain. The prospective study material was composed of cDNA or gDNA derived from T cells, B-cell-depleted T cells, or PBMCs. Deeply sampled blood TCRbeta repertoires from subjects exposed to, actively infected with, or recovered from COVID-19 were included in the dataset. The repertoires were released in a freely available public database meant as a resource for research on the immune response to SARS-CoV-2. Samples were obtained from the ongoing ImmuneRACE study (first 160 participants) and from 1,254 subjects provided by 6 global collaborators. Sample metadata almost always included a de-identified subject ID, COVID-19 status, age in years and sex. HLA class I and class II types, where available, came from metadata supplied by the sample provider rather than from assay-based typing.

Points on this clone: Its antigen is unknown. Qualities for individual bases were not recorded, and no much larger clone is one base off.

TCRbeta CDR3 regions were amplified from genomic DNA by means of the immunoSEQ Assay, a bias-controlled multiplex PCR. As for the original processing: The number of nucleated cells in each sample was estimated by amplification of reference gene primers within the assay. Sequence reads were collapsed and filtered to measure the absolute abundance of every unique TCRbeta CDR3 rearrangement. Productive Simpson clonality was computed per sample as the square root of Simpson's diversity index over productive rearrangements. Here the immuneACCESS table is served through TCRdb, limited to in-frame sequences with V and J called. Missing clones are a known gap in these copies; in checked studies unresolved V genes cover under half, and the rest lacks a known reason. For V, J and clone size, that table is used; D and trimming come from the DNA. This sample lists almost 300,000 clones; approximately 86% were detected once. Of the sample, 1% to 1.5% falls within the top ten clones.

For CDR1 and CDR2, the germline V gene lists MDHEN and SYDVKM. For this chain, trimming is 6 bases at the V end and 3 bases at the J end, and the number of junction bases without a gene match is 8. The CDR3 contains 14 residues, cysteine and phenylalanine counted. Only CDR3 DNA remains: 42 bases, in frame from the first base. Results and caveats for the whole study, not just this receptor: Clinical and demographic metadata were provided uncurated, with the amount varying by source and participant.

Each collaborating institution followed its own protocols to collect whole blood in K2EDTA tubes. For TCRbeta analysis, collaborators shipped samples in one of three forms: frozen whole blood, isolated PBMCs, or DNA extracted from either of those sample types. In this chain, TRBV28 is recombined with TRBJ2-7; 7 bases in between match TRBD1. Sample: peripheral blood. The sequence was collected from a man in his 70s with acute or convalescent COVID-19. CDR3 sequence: CASRPGQRFYEQYF. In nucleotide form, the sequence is TGTGCCAGCAGACCGGGACAGAGATTCTACGAGCAGTACTTC.